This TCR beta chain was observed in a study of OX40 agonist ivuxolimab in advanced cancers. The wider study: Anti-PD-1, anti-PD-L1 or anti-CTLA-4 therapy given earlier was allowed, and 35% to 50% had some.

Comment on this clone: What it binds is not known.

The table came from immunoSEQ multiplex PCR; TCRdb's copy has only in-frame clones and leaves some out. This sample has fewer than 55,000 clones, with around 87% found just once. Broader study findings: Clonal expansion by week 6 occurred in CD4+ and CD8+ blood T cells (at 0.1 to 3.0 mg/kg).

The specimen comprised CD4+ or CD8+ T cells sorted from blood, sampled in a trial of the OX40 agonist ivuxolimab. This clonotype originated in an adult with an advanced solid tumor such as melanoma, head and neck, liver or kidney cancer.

The CDR3 protein is CASSADRGDEKLFF. As DNA, the CDR3 is TGTGCCAGCAGCGCGGACAGGGGTGATGAAAAACTGTTTTTT. The V gene is TRBV7-6, the J gene TRBJ1-4, with TRBD1 matching 9 bases. Germline CDR1 and CDR2: SGHVS and FNYEAQ. V shed 5 bases, J shed 6 bases, and the junction held 4 bases outside the gene matches. This CDR3 spans 14 amino acids.